Each of the 9 T cell receptor beta chains below was sequenced from the same sample in a study of blood T cell repertoires in COVID-19. Some clones are missing from TCRdb's copy, which holds only in-frame ones; the method was immunoSEQ multiplex PCR. Found here are 120,000 to 150,000 clones, around 82% of them singletons; the top ten hold roughly 13%. The sample was peripheral blood. The receptors originated from a man between 60 and 70 years old with active or convalescent COVID-19.

This clone was observed a handful of times. The V gene is TRBV2, the J gene TRBJ2-5; D ambiguous. Trimming removed 5 bases from V and 5 bases from J, with 15 bases in between. The V gene's germline CDR1 is SNHLY and CDR2 FYNNEI. The CDR3 loop spans 14 amino acids. In DNA, the CDR3 is TGTGCCAGCAGTATTGGTGGGCTAAGGGAGACCCAGTACTTC. It yields the protein CASSIGGLRETQYF.

This clone was recorded a few times. The rearrangement joins TRBV19 to TRBJ2-2, with 10 bases fitting TRBD2. The germline gives CDR1 LNHDA, CDR2 SQIVND (reference sequence). V trimming: 6 bases; J trimming: 1 base; junction bases outside the gene matches: 2. The CDR3 extends over 15 amino acids. The chain's CDR3 is CASRVAGGNTGELFF. CDR3 nucleotides: TGTGCCAGTAGGGTAGCGGGAGGGAACACCGGGGAGCTGTTTTTT.

This clone was observed a single time. The chain employs TRBV9 and TRBJ2-7; no reliable D call. The length of the CDR3 is 14 residues. Trimming cost V 0 bases and J 4 bases, with 11 bases left between them. Germline values: CDR1 SGDLS, CDR2 YYNGEE. The CDR3 DNA follows: TGTGCCAGCAGCGTAGGAGCGTCCGGGTACGAGCAGTACTTC. It yields the protein CASSVGASGYEQYF. The whole variable domain, remainder taken from reference TRBV9 and TRBJ2-7, is DSGVTQTPKHLITATGQRVTLRCSPRSGDLSVYWYQQSLDQGLQFLIQYYNGEERAKGNILERFSAQQFPDLHSELNLSSLELGDSALYFCASSVGASGYEQYFGPGTRLTVT.

The table lists this clone with a few counts. The genes are TRBV19 and TRBJ2-1; D is perhaps TRBD2 (6 bases). Germline CDR1 LNHDA, CDR2 SQIVND (reference sequence). This CDR3 is built from 14 residues. Trimming removed 9 bases at V and 4 bases at J, with 16 bases between. The CDR3 sequence is CASSGTSRYNEQFF. The DNA for the CDR3 is TGTGCCAGCTCCGGGACTTCCAGGTACAATGAGCAGTTCTTC.

At least ten counts were recorded for this clone. CDR3 sequence reads: CASSQEIALGNEQFF. The CDR3 coding sequence is TGCGCCAGCAGCCAAGAAATCGCCCTCGGCAATGAGCAGTTCTTC. The chain combines TRBV4-1 with TRBJ2-1; no firm D call. Germline CDR1 MGHRA, CDR2 YSYEKL. Trimming stripped 0 bases from V and 6 bases from J, with 12 bases between. The CDR3 consists of 15 residues.

CDR3 sequence: CASSNRDSNQPQHF. DNA for the CDR3: TGTGCCAGCAGTAACAGGGATAGCAATCAGCCCCAGCATTTT. The genes are TRBV21-1 and TRBJ1-5; no DNA check was done on the table's D call, TRBD1. TRBV21-1 is classified as a pseudogene. The CDR3 sequence is 14 residues long.

The V and J genes are TRBV6-4 and TRBJ1-1, with 9 bases identical to TRBD1. Germline lookup yields CDR1 MRHNA and CDR2 SNTAGT. The ends lost 2 bases at V and 11 bases at J; junction bases unmatched: 0. There are 11 residues in the CDR3. The CDR3 region has the DNA TGTGCCAGCAGTGACGGACAGGGGGCTTTCTTT. Translated, it gives CASSDGQGAFF.

The chain uses TRBV7-8 and TRBJ2-5; D ambiguous. The germline gives CDR1 SGHVS, CDR2 FQNEAQ. The CDR3 has 15 residues. The V and J ends lost 5 bases and 5 bases respectively, with 18 bases between them. The CDR3 region has the DNA TGTGCCAGCAGCCCGACGTCGCCCAAGAGGGAGACCCAGTACTTC. This encodes CASSPTSPKRETQYF.

By proportion, this clone is large. The chain employs TRBV4-3 and TRBJ1-1; 8 nucleotides align to TRBD1. The V and J ends lost 4 bases and 3 bases, in that order; junction bases with no gene match: 7. Germline V lookup: CDR1 LGHNA, CDR2 YSLEER. This CDR3 spans 15 amino acids. CDR3 protein: CASSRTTGAYTEAFF. Written as DNA, the CDR3 is TGCGCCAGCAGCCGCACGACAGGGGCTTACACTGAAGCTTTCTTT.